Listed below are T cell receptor beta chains from one sample, sequenced in a study of blood T cell repertoires in COVID-19. Profiling relied on immunoSEQ multiplex PCR, and the TCRdb table lists in-frame clones only, not all of them. Of about 270,000 clones in the sample, approximately 88% were seen once. Sequencing input: peripheral blood. These TCRs come from a man aged 45-60 years with acute or convalescent COVID-19. The CDR3 runs from the conserved cysteine through the conserved F or W. D genes are given only for firm matches. Clone size appears in some rows only: once, few, many, or a class for an expanded clone.

.	TRBV3-1/TRBV3-2	TRBJ2-2	.	CASSEAAGELFF	TGTGCCAGCAGCGAAGCGGCCGGGGAGCTGTTTTTT
.	TRBV11-2	TRBJ1-5	.	CASSTAYSNQPQHF	TGTGCCAGCAGCACCGCCTATAGCAATCAGCCCCAGCATTTT
.	TRBV14	TRBJ1-3	TRBD1	CASSHPGQAFFGNTIYF	TGTGCCAGCAGCCACCCTGGACAGGCTTTTTTTGGAAACACCATATATTTT
.	TRBV13	TRBJ1-1	.	CASSFDRTEAFF	TGTGCCAGCAGCTTTGACAGGACTGAAGCTTTCTTT
once	TRBV11-2	TRBJ2-2	.	CASSLVGGTNTGELFF	TGTGCCAGCAGCTTAGTAGGAGGAACTAACACCGGGGAGCTGTTTTTT
.	TRBV2	TRBJ1-4	.	CASSRYRTATNEKLFF	TGTGCCAGCAGCAGATACCGGACAGCAACTAATGAAAAACTGTTTTTT
.	TRBV11-2	TRBJ1-6	TRBD1	CASSFRQGNDSPLHF	TGTGCCAGCAGCTTCAGACAGGGGAACGACTCACCCCTCCACTTT
.	TRBV6-5	TRBJ1-2	TRBD1	CASSYWDRGGYTF	TGTGCCAGCAGTTACTGGGACAGGGGGGGCTACACCTTC
.	TRBV5-5	TRBJ2-1	TRBD1	CASSLWDRDYNEQFF	TGTGCCAGCAGCTTGTGGGACAGGGACTACAATGAGCAGTTCTTC
once	TRBV10-2	TRBJ2-2	.	CASSDQAEGGELFF	TGCGCCAGCAGTGACCAGGCCGAGGGCGGGGAGCTGTTTTTT
once	TRBV7-9	TRBJ2-5	.	CASSLASSRTQYF	TGTGCCAGCAGCTTAGCTTCTAGCCGGACCCAGTACTTC
.	TRBV7-9	TRBJ1-3	TRBD1	CASSLAGTGMSGNTIYF	TGTGCCAGCAGCTTAGCAGGGACAGGGATGTCTGGAAACACCATATATTTT
.	TRBV27	TRBJ2-3	TRBD2	CASSPGLAGSRADTQYF	TGTGCCAGCAGTCCGGGACTAGCGGGCTCAAGGGCAGATACGCAGTATTTT
.	TRBV30	TRBJ1-2	.	CACTNGGAYLGGYTF	TGTGCCTGCACGAACGGGGGGGCCTACCTCGGGGGCTACACCTTC
.	TRBV5-6	TRBJ1-6	.	CASSPRGYNSPLHF	TGTGCCAGCAGCCCCCGGGGCTATAATTCACCCCTCCACTTT
.	TRBV7-6	TRBJ2-7	TRBD1	CASSPGTGSGYEQYF	TGTGCCAGCAGCCCCGGGACAGGAAGTGGTTACGAGCAGTACTTC
.	TRBV2	TRBJ2-7	.	CASSLQGAEQYF	TGTGCCAGCAGTCTACAGGGCGCCGAGCAGTACTTC
.	TRBV6-5	TRBJ1-5	TRBD1	CASSSDRGVQPQHF	TGTGCCAGCAGTTCGGACAGGGGCGTTCAGCCCCAGCATTTT
.	TRBV14	TRBJ2-5	TRBD2	CASSQGEPGLAGLQETQYF	TGTGCCAGCAGCCAAGGAGAACCGGGACTAGCGGGCCTCCAAGAGACCCAGTACTTC
.	TRBV6-5	TRBJ1-2	.	CASSYSIGGQHGYTF	TGTGCCAGCAGTTACTCAATCGGGGGGCAGCATGGCTACACCTTC
.	TRBV7-9	TRBJ1-3	.	CASSVAGNTIYF	TGTGCCAGCAGCGTCGCTGGAAACACCATATATTTT
.	TRBV6-5	TRBJ1-5	TRBD1	CASSSGQGGGQPQHF	TGTGCCAGCAGTTCAGGACAGGGAGGCGGTCAGCCCCAGCATTTT
.	TRBV10-2	TRBJ2-5	.	CASSGHFQETQYF	TGCGCCAGCAGTGGGCATTTCCAAGAGACCCAGTACTTC
.	TRBV11-2	TRBJ1-1	.	CASSLNLMSTEAFF	TGTGCCAGCAGCTTGAACCTGATGAGCACTGAAGCTTTCTTT
.	TRBV30	TRBJ2-7	TRBD1	CAWSLRGTGTYEQYF	TGTGCCTGGAGCCTCCGAGGGACAGGGACCTACGAGCAGTACTTC
.	TRBV5-5	TRBJ1-5	.	CASSLIGQPQHF	TGTGCCAGCAGCCTAATCGGGCAGCCCCAGCATTTT
.	TRBV4-1	TRBJ2-7	TRBD2	CASSHRGGVYEQYF	TGCGCCAGCAGCCACCGGGGGGGCGTCTACGAGCAGTACTTC
.	TRBV11-2	TRBJ2-1	TRBD2	CASSLGSVAGVRFF	TGTGCCAGCAGCCTAGGCAGCGTAGCGGGCGTCAGGTTCTTC
.	TRBV29-1	TRBJ2-3	TRBD2	CSVGGGRGPQREYF	TGCAGCGTTGGTGGAGGGAGGGGCCCACAGCGTGAGTATTTT
.	TRBV6-4	TRBJ1-5	.	CASSDSIGQPQHF	TGTGCCAGCAGTGACTCGATCGGTCAGCCCCAGCATTTT
.	TRBV5-1	TRBJ1-1	.	CASSLTQGALGSTEAFF	TGCGCCAGCAGCCTGACACAGGGAGCGCTTGGTTCTACTGAAGCTTTCTTT
.	TRBV5-4	TRBJ2-5	.	CASSAKLAGQETQYF	TGTGCCAGCAGCGCGAAGCTGGCGGGGCAAGAGACCCAGTACTTC
.	TRBV10-3	TRBJ1-2	.	CAISESADSSYGYTF	TGTGCCATCAGTGAGTCTGCGGACAGCAGCTATGGCTACACCTTC
.	TRBV7-2	TRBJ2-1	TRBD1	CASSLYRGSYNEQFF	TGTGCCAGCAGCTTATACAGGGGCTCCTACAATGAGCAGTTCTTC
.	TRBV7-2	TRBJ2-1	.	CASGGLGPYNEQFF	TGTGCCAGCGGAGGCCTCGGACCCTACAATGAGCAGTTCTTC
.	TRBV9	TRBJ1-2	.	CASSVAGGRGNYGYTF	TGTGCCAGCAGCGTAGCGGGAGGCCGGGGGAACTATGGCTACACCTTC
.	TRBV6-6	TRBJ1-2	TRBD1	CASTRGRSYGYTF	TGTGCCAGCACTAGGGGGCGCAGCTATGGCTACACCTTC
.	TRBV19	TRBJ1-2	TRBD1	CASRKTGGAVYGYTF	TGTGCCAGCCGTAAAACAGGGGGCGCCGTCTATGGCTACACCTTC
.	TRBV3-1/TRBV3-2	TRBJ1-2	TRBD1	CASSRTGGGGYTF	TGTGCCAGCAGCAGAACAGGGGGCGGTGGCTACACCTTC
once	TRBV18	TRBJ1-1	.	CASSLNRYTEAFF	TGTGCCAGCTCATTAAATCGGTACACTGAAGCTTTCTTT
many	TRBV6-5	TRBJ2-4	.	CASTGGRGAKNIQYF	TGTGCCAGCACCGGGGGCAGGGGGGCCAAAAACATTCAGTACTTC
.	TRBV5-4	TRBJ1-2	.	CASSLGDTDYGYTF	TGTGCCAGCAGCTTGGGGGACACGGACTATGGCTACACCTTC
once	TRBV2	TRBJ1-5	.	CASTTEGSNQPQHF	TGTGCCAGCACCACTGAGGGTAGCAATCAGCCCCAGCATTTT
.	TRBV11-2	TRBJ1-1	.	CASSITRVAFGQGEAFF	TGTGCCAGCAGCATTACCCGGGTAGCTTTTGGGCAGGGGGAAGCTTTCTTT
.	TRBV3-1/TRBV3-2	TRBJ1-4	.	CASQTTTNEKLFF	TGTGCCAGCCAGACAACAACTAATGAAAAACTGTTTTTT
.	TRBV5-4	TRBJ1-2	.	CASSLGQPNSNYGYTF	TGTGCCAGCAGCCTTGGACAGCCAAATTCTAACTATGGCTACACCTTC
.	TRBV5-1	TRBJ2-4	.	CASSLAEGNIQYF	TGCGCCAGCAGCTTGGCCGAGGGAAACATTCAGTACTTC
once	TRBV11-1	TRBJ2-5	TRBD2	CASSLGAGGNQETQYF	TGTGCCAGCAGCTTAGGGGCGGGGGGGAACCAAGAGACCCAGTACTTC
.	TRBV25-1	TRBJ1-4	TRBD1	CASSEYTQGAWGNEKLFF	TGTGCCAGCAGTGAATATACTCAGGGGGCATGGGGAAATGAAAAACTGTTTTTT
once	TRBV5-6	TRBJ2-7	.	CASSFRYRHRFYEQYF	TGTGCCAGCAGCTTTCGGTACAGGCACCGATTCTACGAGCAGTACTTC
.	TRBV12-5	TRBJ2-7	.	CASAHAPQGPPYEQYF	TGTGCTAGTGCCCATGCCCCACAGGGTCCCCCCTACGAGCAGTACTTC